This T cell receptor (beta chain) was obtained from a study of blood T cell repertoires in COVID-19. Study summary: Acute-phase and convalescent COVID-19 samples originated in the United States, Italy and Spain.

V lost 4 bases, J lost 5 bases, and 9 bases stayed unmatched. CDR1 and CDR2 from the germline V gene are MGHRA and YSYEKL. This CDR3 is built from 15 residues. Sequenced by immunoSEQ multiplex PCR; TCRdb stores in-frame clones only, minus some. The sample has tens of thousands of clones, 82% seen once. This TCR derives from a man aged 45-60 years with active or convalescent COVID-19. Input material: peripheral blood. The V gene is TRBV4-1, the J gene TRBJ2-7; 9 bases are a match to TRBD1. The CDR3 DNA sequence: TGCGCCAGCAGCCGCAGGGACAGGGAGGTCCACGAGCAGTACTTC. Amino acids: CASSRRDREVHEQYF.